Listed here are 26 T cell receptor beta chains from one sample, sequenced in a study of blood T cells in healthy people across ages. Primers used in a second PCR of about 7 to 12 cycles were a sample-barcoded 5' primer and a J-beta primer mix. TCRdb ran MiXCR on the 5' RACE reads and lists one entry per CDR3 protein. The data hold 1,500,000 or so distinct CDR3 sequences, with approximately 43% observed a single time. The specimen was blood. These TCRs come from a young woman in good health.

This chain links TRBV29-1 with TRBJ2-1, with D uncertain. This CDR3 region has 14 residues. Germline values: CDR1 SQVTM, CDR2 ANQGSEA. V lost 8 bases and J 2 bases, leaving 16 bases between the germline ends. The CDR3 loop is CSFRLLLAYNEQFF. In DNA, the CDR3 is TGCAGCTTCAGACTCCTTTTGGCCTACAATGAGCAGTTCTTC.

The CDR3 here is CSARAGSYYESYNEQFF. DNA of the CDR3: TGCAGTGCTAGAGCAGGGTCCTACTATGAGTCCTACAATGAGCAGTTCTTC. The chain uses TRBV20-1 and TRBJ2-1; TRBD1 is a possible D gene (5 bases). This CDR3 has 17 amino acids. Germline-derived CDR1 and CDR2 are DFQATT and SNEGSKA (reference sequence). The V gene lost 1 base and the J gene lost 1 base, with 17 bases spanning the gap.

Only a few counts were recorded for this clonotype. The CDR3 sequence: CASSPPGDEQYF. The CDR3 DNA reads TGCGCCAGCAGCCCCCCCGGGGACGAGCAGTACTTC. The rearrangement uses TRBV5-1 and TRBJ2-7; D is possibly TRBD2 (5 bases). The germline CDR1 and CDR2 sequences are SGHRS and YFSETQ. Trimming removed 4 bases at V and 5 bases at J, with 10 bases between. The length of the CDR3 is 12 residues.

A note on this clonotype: A read error is possible here, since a much larger clone lies one base away. The CDR3 reads CAWSDVTDYNEQFF. The CDR3, as DNA: TGTGCCTGGAGTGACGTGACAGATTACAATGAGCAGTTCTTC. The rearrangement links TRBV30 to TRBJ2-1; possible D gene TRBD1, 5 bases. The V gene lost 1 base and the J gene lost 4 bases, with 11 bases spanning the gap. The germline V gene has CDR1 GTSNPN and CDR2 SVGIG (reference sequence). This CDR3 has 14 residues.

This clonotype has a count of ten or more. The V and J genes are TRBV25-1 and TRBJ1-6; 10 bases are shared with TRBD1. The CDR3 covers 15 residues. V lost 5 bases to trimming and J lost 4 bases; unmatched junction nucleotides: 2. Germline V gene lookup returns CDR1 MGHDK and CDR2 SYGVNS. The CDR3 DNA reads as TGTGCCAGCAGTCCGGGACAGGGGTATAATTCACCCCTCCACTTT. Amino acid sequence: CASSPGQGYNSPLHF.

This clonotype was seen a handful of times. The rearrangement uses TRBV14 and TRBJ1-4; weak D call: TRBD1 (6 bases). Per the germline V gene, CDR1 is SGHDN and CDR2 is FVKESK. V dropped 5 bases and J dropped 2 bases, with 12 bases sitting between them. The CDR3 length is 15 residues. The CDR3 protein is CASSFLRGTNEKLFF. Written as DNA, the CDR3 is TGTGCCAGCAGCTTCCTCAGGGGCACTAATGAAAAACTGTTTTTT.

This rearrangement joins TRBV11-2 to TRBJ2-5; TRBD2 agrees at 8 bases. In germline, CDR1 is SGHAT, CDR2 FQNNGV. This CDR3 is built from 15 residues. Losses at the gene ends were 0 bases for V and 4 bases for J; bases not matched to a gene: 4. CDR3 amino acids: CASSLDRTSSETQYF. CDR3 DNA sequence: TGTGCCAGCAGCTTAGATCGGACTAGCTCAGAGACCCAGTACTTC.

This clonotype occurred a few times. The V and J genes are TRBV11-2 and TRBJ2-5; TRBD2 matches 8 bases. The junction had 6 bases not matched to a gene; V was cut back by 2 bases and J by 1 base. Germline loops: CDR1 SGHAT, CDR2 FQNNGV. The CDR3 runs to 16 residues. For the CDR3, the DNA is TGTGCCAGCAGCTTATCCAGCGGGGGAAGCCAAGAGACCCAGTACTTC. Its protein product is CASSLSSGGSQETQYF.

This clonotype was detected only a few times. V gene TRBV5-1 combines with J gene TRBJ2-5; D is possibly TRBD2 (6 bases). The V end was cut by 5 bases, the J end by 0 bases, with 17 bases between. The CDR3 totals 16 residues. Germline V gene sequence: CDR1 SGHRS, CDR2 YFSETQ. The CDR3 reads CASSRRDSAYQETQYF. The CDR3 DNA reads as TGCGCCAGCAGTCGAAGGGACTCAGCGTACCAAGAGACCCAGTACTTC.

This chain joins TRBV27 and TRBJ2-1; TRBD2 matches at 10 bases. The ends lost 5 bases at V and 4 bases at J; junction bases unmatched: 8. Germline CDR1 and CDR2: MNHEY and SMNVEV (reference sequence). This CDR3 region has 16 residues. CDR3 coding DNA: TGTGCCAGCAGTCCGCGGACTAGCGGACCGTACAATGAGCAGTTCTTC. Translated: CASSPRTSGPYNEQFF.

V usage is TRBV13 and J usage is TRBJ2-1, with 10 bases aligning to TRBD2. Germline values: CDR1 PRHDT, CDR2 FYEKMQ (reference sequence). The V segment lost 5 bases and the J segment 3 bases; nucleotides outside the gene matches: 4. This CDR3 contains 15 residues. CDR3 in amino acids: CASSIKRGGYNEQFF. In DNA form, the CDR3 reads TGTGCCAGCAGCATCAAGCGGGGGGGCTACAATGAGCAGTTCTTC.

This clonotype was recorded a few times. V gene TRBV11-2 combines with J gene TRBJ2-1; 11 bases map to TRBD1. V trimming: 2 bases; J trimming: 5 bases; junction bases outside the gene matches: 2. The CDR3 totals 15 residues. Germline loops: CDR1 SGHAT, CDR2 FQNNGV. The CDR3 DNA reads TGTGCCAGCAGCTTATGGGACAGGGGGGACAATGAGCAGTTCTTC. As protein: CASSLWDRGDNEQFF.

This sequence joins TRBV20-1 and TRBJ2-3; no clear D gene. V was shortened by 0 bases and J by 5 bases, with 15 bases between the two germline ends. The CDR3 contains 15 residues. Per the germline V gene, CDR1 is DFQATT and CDR2 is SNEGSKA (reference sequence). The CDR3 DNA reads as TGCAGTGCTAGAGACTCTCTTTCTGTTGTAGATACGCAGTATTTT. Translated: CSARDSLSVVDTQYF.

This clonotype was counted a few times. This chain uses TRBV12-3 or TRBV12-4 with TRBJ1-2, with D hard to call. The germline V and J ends were trimmed by 2 bases and 1 base, with 11 bases remaining between them. This CDR3 spans 15 amino acids. The CDR3 region has the DNA TGTGCCAGCAGTTTACTCCTTGGCATTAACTATGGCTACACCTTC. This encodes CASSLLLGINYGYTF.

The chain carries TRBV20-1 and TRBJ2-2; D tentatively reads TRBD1 or TRBD2 (5 bases each). The CDR3 spans 16 residues. The ends were cut back, 6 bases at V and 0 bases at J, with 17 bases in the middle. Germline assignment: CDR1 DFQATT and CDR2 SNEGSKA (reference sequence). Here the CDR3 reads CSAPRIGASNTGELFF. In DNA form, the CDR3 reads TGCAGTGCGCCCCGGATCGGGGCCTCGAACACCGGGGAGCTGTTTTTT.

The V and J genes are TRBV14 and TRBJ2-7, with D possibly TRBD2 on 7 matching bases. V lost 4 bases, J lost 6 bases, and 16 bases lay in between. The CDR3 contains 14 residues. Per germline, CDR1 SGHDN and CDR2 FVKESK. CDR3 nucleotides: TGTGCCAGCAGCCCCCCGGTGGGGGGGGCCGAGCAGTACTTC. Residues: CASSPPVGGAEQYF.

V usage is TRBV7-9 and J usage is TRBJ2-2; TRBD2 is a possible D gene (5 bases). Germline assignment: CDR1 SEHNR and CDR2 FQNEAQ (reference sequence). The CDR3 is 14 amino acids. Trimming shortened V by 3 bases and J by 3 bases, and 8 bases separated the two germline ends. CDR3 amino acids: CASSFGVHTGELFF. Here the CDR3 DNA reads TGTGCCAGCAGCTTCGGGGTGCACACCGGGGAGCTGTTTTTT.

This chain connects TRBV27 to TRBJ1-2; 8 bases are a match to TRBD1. This CDR3 spans 15 amino acids. CDR1 and CDR2 (germline): MNHEY, SMNVEV (reference sequence). Germline trimming cut 5 bases from V and 5 bases from J; bases unmatched to any gene: 10. The CDR3 DNA follows: TGTGCCAGCAGTCCCGGCAGGGGGCGCGGATATGGCTACACCTTC. Residues: CASSPGRGRGYGYTF.

This clonotype has ten or more counts. The junction departs from germline at one end; a sequencing error may be responsible. This chain joins TRBV5-1 and TRBJ2-2, with 9 bases aligning to TRBD2. Germline V CDR1 and CDR2: SGHRS, YFSETQ. This CDR3 region has 15 residues. The CDR3 loop is CASSLLAGDTGELFF. DNA of the CDR3: TGTGCCAGCAGTCTCTTAGCGGGGGACACCGGGGAGCTGTTTTTT.

In DNA, the CDR3 is TGTGCCAGCAGCTCCCAGGGGGCTAAAGTCTATAATTCACCCCTCCACTTT. Protein product: CASSSQGAKVYNSPLHF. The V call is TRBV7-9, the J call TRBJ1-6; 8 nucleotides align to TRBD1. Germline V gene data show CDR1 as SEHNR and CDR2 as FQNEAQ (reference sequence). V gave up 4 bases and J gave up 3 bases; unmatched junction bases: 8. This CDR3 is 17 amino acids long.

This chain links TRBV18 with TRBJ2-7, with 9 bases identical to TRBD2. Germline V lookup: CDR1 KGHSH, CDR2 LQKENI. There are 15 residues in the CDR3. The J segment lost 5 bases and the V segment lost 3 bases, leaving 8 bases of the junction unmatched. The CDR3 DNA reads TGTGCCAGCTCACCGGACCGAGCGGGAGGAAACGAGCAGTACTTC. Encoded protein: CASSPDRAGGNEQYF.

The V gene is TRBV6-2 or TRBV6-3, the J gene TRBJ1-3, with 7 bases identical to TRBD1. The CDR3 extends over 17 amino acids. The V gene end was trimmed by 4 bases and the J gene end by 0 bases; junction bases not matched to a gene: 9. Germline CDR1 and CDR2: MNHEY and SVGEGT. CDR3 in amino acids: CASSSWDRRSSGNTIYF. CDR3 bases: TGTGCCAGCAGTTCCTGGGACAGACGGAGCTCTGGAAACACCATATATTTT.

The table lists this clonotype with a few counts. The rearrangement joins TRBV4-3 to TRBJ1-2; no firm D call. Between the trimmed V and J ends, which lost 0 bases and 6 bases, there was a span of 14 bases. The CDR3 is 15 residues long. Germline V gene data show CDR1 as LGHNA and CDR2 as YSLEER. The CDR3 loop is CASSQDGGWVDGYTF. The CDR3 nucleotides read TGCGCCAGCAGCCAAGACGGAGGTTGGGTCGATGGCTACACCTTC.

A note on this clonotype: Sequence at one end of the junction differs from germline and may be a read error. The chain has TRBV12-3 or TRBV12-4 and TRBJ1-2; 9 nucleotides agree with TRBD1. The CDR3 length is 15 residues. The CDR3 region has the DNA TGTGCCGGCAGGGGAACCGGGACAGGGCATTATGGCTACACCTTC. This gives the protein CAGRGTGTGHYGYTF.

This clonotype was observed a handful of times. The chain is built from TRBV19 and TRBJ2-1, with a weak D call TRBD2 (5 bases). From germline, CDR1 is LNHDA and CDR2 SQIVND (reference sequence). V dropped 2 bases and J dropped 7 bases, with 9 bases sitting between them. The CDR3 is 13 residues long. The CDR3 sequence: CASSIWLANEQFF. Written as DNA, the CDR3 is TGTGCCAGTAGTATATGGCTAGCAAATGAGCAGTTCTTC.

This chain connects TRBV4-1 to TRBJ2-7; D gene unclear. Looked up from germline, CDR1 is MGHRA and CDR2 is YSYEKL. V was shortened by 1 base and J by 4 bases, with 11 bases between the two germline ends. This CDR3 comprises 14 residues. This chain's CDR3 is CASSQASGVYEQYF. DNA for the CDR3: TGCGCCAGCAGCCAAGCGTCTGGGGTATACGAGCAGTACTTC.